This record concerns one TCR beta chain sequence. Its specificity is not known. These data belong to a study of healthy donors' naive CD4 and CD8 T cells. Study background: A new alpha primer set targeted every functional IMGT alpha variant. The study's findings and limits: Bulk sequencing left alpha and beta chains unpaired. Negatively charged CDR3s marked CD8+ lineage; positively charged CDR3s marked CD4+ lineage.

The germline CDR1 and CDR2 sequences are SQVTM and ANQGSEA. Deletions cut 6 bases from V and 4 bases from J, with 12 bases between. The CDR3 length is 12 residues. TCR libraries were built from 500 to 550 ng of total RNA by linear amplification. TCRdb analysed the reads with MiXCR anew, one entry per CDR3 protein. The table lists approximately 180,000 distinct CDR3 sequences, under 85% of them singletons. Sorting defined naive CD4+ as CD4+CD8-CD45RO-CD45RA+ and naive CD8+ as CD8+CD4-CD45RA+CD27bright. The sample consisted of naive CD4+ and CD8+ T cells sorted from blood, pooled from several donors. This sequence was found in a pool of human donors in good health; the sample pools cells from several healthy donors. The genes are TRBV29-1 and TRBJ1-1; tentatively, D is TRBD1 (5 bases). CDR3 DNA: TGCAGCGTACCCGGGGCGAGCACTGAAGCTTTCTTT. Its translation: CSVPGASTEAFF.